Presented here are 9 T cell receptor beta chains from one specimen sequenced in a study of blood T cell repertoires in COVID-19. The assay was immunoSEQ multiplex PCR, and TCRdb's table has in-frame clones only and misses some. Of fewer than 500,000 clones in the sample, approximately 88% were seen once. The material sequenced was PBMCs or T cells enriched from blood (not recorded which). These receptors originate from a woman between 25 and 40 years old with acute COVID-19.

The CDR3, as DNA: TGTGCCAGCAGCGGGGGGCAGGCGGAAACTGAAGCTTTCTTT. This codes for CASSGGQAETEAFF. The rearrangement uses TRBV9 and TRBJ1-1, with D possibly matching TRBD1 (6 bases). Between the trimmed V and J ends, which lost 3 bases and 5 bases, there was a span of 14 bases. The CDR3 extends over 14 amino acids. The germline gives CDR1 SGDLS, CDR2 YYNGEE.

This sequence joins TRBV18 and TRBJ1-1; D gene unclear. There are 13 residues in the CDR3. CDR1 is KGHSH, CDR2 LQKENI, per germline. The V end was cut by 3 bases, the J end by 4 bases, with 9 bases between. The CDR3: CASSPRDGTEAFF. The CDR3 DNA reads TGTGCCAGCTCACCCCGCGATGGCACTGAAGCTTTCTTT.

This chain connects TRBV10-2 to TRBJ2-7; 11 bases line up with TRBD1. V gave up 9 bases and J gave up 3 bases; unmatched junction bases: 7. Germline values: CDR1 WSHSY, CDR2 SAAADI. The length of the CDR3 is 14 residues. The CDR3 DNA reads as TGCGCCAGTAGAGAGGGACAGGGGGACTACGAGCAGTACTTC. It is translated as CASREGQGDYEQYF.

This clone was counted once. The chain carries TRBV27 and TRBJ2-7; a possible D gene is TRBD2 (7 bases). V was trimmed by 6 bases and J by 0 bases, leaving 12 bases between them. The CDR3 runs 14 residues. Germline assignment: CDR1 MNHEY and CDR2 SMNVEV (reference sequence). The CDR3 coding sequence is TGTGCCAGCAGCCCTGGGGGGGCCTCCTACGAGCAGTACTTC. It translates to CASSPGGASYEQYF.

The CDR3 coding sequence is TGTGCCAGCAGCTTAGACAGGGTGTTGTGGTTCAATGAGCAGTTCTTC. Amino acids: CASSLDRVLWFNEQFF. This chain uses TRBV7-9 with TRBJ2-1; a possible D gene is TRBD1 (6 bases). Germline CDR1 is SEHNR and CDR2 is FQNEAQ (reference sequence). This CDR3 is built from 16 residues. V was shortened by 1 base and J by 6 bases, with 16 bases between the two germline ends.

This rearrangement joins TRBV3-1 (or the pseudogene TRBV3-2) to TRBJ2-7, with D tentatively TRBD1 (5 bases). The CDR3 totals 15 residues. Trimming took off 0 bases at V and 2 bases at J, with 11 bases between the two ends. Germline V gene data show CDR1 as LGHDT and CDR2 as YNNKEL (reference sequence). In nucleotides, the CDR3 is TGTGCCAGCAGCCAAGACCCAGGACACCCCTACGAGCAGTACTTC. This encodes CASSQDPGHPYEQYF.

The chain carries TRBV5-6 and TRBJ2-5, with a tentative D call TRBD1 (6 bases). The germline gives CDR1 SGHDT, CDR2 YYEEEE. Between the trimmed V and J ends, which lost 0 bases and 2 bases, there was a span of 8 bases. The CDR3 sequence is 14 residues long. This CDR3 reads CASSLGQGQETQYF. In nucleotides, the CDR3 is TGTGCCAGCAGCTTGGGCCAGGGGCAAGAGACCCAGTACTTC.

The CDR3 is CASSPQGNYGYTF. Here the CDR3 DNA reads TGCGCCAGCAGCCCCCAGGGTAACTATGGCTACACCTTC. The chain couples TRBV4-3 to TRBJ1-2; D might be TRBD1 (5 bases). Trimming removed 4 bases from V and 1 base from J, with 7 bases in between. The CDR3 is 13 residues long. CDR1 and CDR2 from the germline V gene are LGHNA and YSLEER.

The V and J genes are TRBV9 and TRBJ2-1; 8 bases match TRBD1. The CDR3 covers 13 residues. J lost 8 bases, V lost 6 bases, and 7 bases had no gene match. Germline values: CDR1 SGDLS, CDR2 YYNGEE. The CDR3 coding sequence is TGTGCCAGCATCTTGGACAGGGCCCATGAGCAGTTCTTC. Residues: CASILDRAHEQFF.